The T cell receptor (beta chain) described here comes from a study of cytomegalovirus exposure and HLA in healthy donors. Use of 60 Vbeta and 13 Jbeta primers characterized the PCR. TCRdb's table, derived via immunoSEQ multiplex PCR, lists solely in-frame clones and lacks some. The table has approximately 180,000 clones, approximately 72% seen once; the top ten hold roughly 2.5%. Per the germline V gene, CDR1 is MGHRA and CDR2 is YSYEKL. The CDR3 is 14 amino acids. Trimming stripped 3 bases from V and 0 bases from J, with 6 bases between. The table lists this clone with a count of one. The clonotype was recovered from a human donor in good health. The specimen was PBMCs. The chain couples TRBV4-1 to TRBJ2-4; D gene uncertain. This CDR3 reads CASSQPVAKNIQYF. Here the CDR3 DNA reads TGCGCCAGCAGCCAGCCGGTAGCCAAAAACATTCAGTACTTC.